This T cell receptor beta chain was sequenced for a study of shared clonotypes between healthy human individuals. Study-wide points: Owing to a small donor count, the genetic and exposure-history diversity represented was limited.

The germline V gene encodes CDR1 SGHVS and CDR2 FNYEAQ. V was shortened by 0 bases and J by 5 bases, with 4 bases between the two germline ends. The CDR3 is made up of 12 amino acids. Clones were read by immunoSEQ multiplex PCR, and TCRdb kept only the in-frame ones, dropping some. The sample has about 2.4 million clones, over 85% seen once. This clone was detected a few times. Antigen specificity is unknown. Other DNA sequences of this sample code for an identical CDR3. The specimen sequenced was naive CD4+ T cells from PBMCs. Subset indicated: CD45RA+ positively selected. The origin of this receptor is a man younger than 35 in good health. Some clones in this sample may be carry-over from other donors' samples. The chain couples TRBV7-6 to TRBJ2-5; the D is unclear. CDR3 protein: CASSLAGETQYF. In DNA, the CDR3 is TGTGCCAGCAGCTTAGCGGGCGAGACCCAGTACTTC.